The text below deals with one TCR beta chain. Profiled with immunoSEQ multiplex PCR; TCRdb holds only in-frame clones, not every one. The table has 260,000 or so clones, roughly 80% seen once. CDR1 and CDR2 from the germline V gene are LGHDT and YNNKEL (reference sequence). V lost 1 base, J lost 3 bases, and 18 bases lay in between. CDR3 length equals 17 residues. The data were obtained in a study of control samples from healthy donors and cancer patients. The chain joins TRBV3-1 (or the pseudogene TRBV3-2) to TRBJ2-5; TRBD1 might be the D (6 bases). Sequenced: PBMCs. This TCR was sampled from a woman aged 55 to 70 with lung cancer. This chain's CDR3 is CASSQVLDRSRKETQYF. CDR3 nucleotides: TGTGCCAGCAGCCAAGTCTTAGACAGGTCGAGAAAAGAGACCCAGTACTTC.